The 9 T cell receptor beta chains in this list originate from one sample, sequenced in a study of monozygotic twins with inflammatory bowel disease. TCRdb derives one entry per CDR3 protein from the 5' RACE reads, leaving out DNA. The sample totals over 100,000 distinct CDR3 sequences. Specimen: blood. The receptors stem from a human donor with ulcerative colitis or Crohn's disease, or a healthy co-twin of an affected twin (not recorded which).

V is TRBV5-1 and J is TRBJ1-1; lacking DNA, the TRBD1 call made by TCRdb goes unchecked. Germline-derived CDR1 and CDR2 are SGHRS and YFSETQ. The CDR3 spans 17 residues. Here the CDR3 reads CASSLGYDGTSNTEAFF.

The chain employs TRBV28 and TRBJ1-6. The CDR3 is 15 residues long. Germline values: CDR1 MDHEN, CDR2 SYDVKM. This CDR3 reads CASGRMSSYNSPLHF.

V usage is TRBV7-3 and J usage is TRBJ2-3; TCRdb proposes TRBD1, but this gene call is untestable without DNA. This CDR3 has 15 amino acids. Germline V gene lookup returns CDR1 SGHTA and CDR2 FQGTGA. The CDR3 loop is CASSQDRSSTDTQYF.

V usage is TRBV20-1 and J usage is TRBJ1-4. CDR3 size: 13 residues. The V gene's germline CDR1 is DFQATT and CDR2 SNEGSKA (reference sequence). This CDR3 is CSARVHTNGKLFF.

The genes are TRBV7-2 and TRBJ2-1; the D gene TCRdb calls, TRBD2, cannot be checked with no DNA. CDR1 and CDR2 from the germline V gene are SGHTA and FQGNSA. The CDR3 covers 16 residues. The CDR3 loop reads CASSLYQLAGGGEQFF.

V and J are TRBV9 and TRBJ2-2; without DNA, the TCRdb call of TRBD2 cannot be checked. CDR3 length: 14 amino acids. CDR1 and CDR2 (germline): SGDLS, YYNGEE. CDR3 residues: CASSTYLASGELFF.

The chain joins TRBV5-1 to TRBJ2-3; TCRdb gives TRBD2 as the D gene, but with no DNA this cannot be confirmed. The CDR3 spans 14 residues. Germline V gene data show CDR1 as SGHRS and CDR2 as YFSETQ. The CDR3 protein is CASRGLVGADTQYF.

The rearrangement links TRBV7-2 to TRBJ2-2; the D gene TCRdb calls, TRBD2, cannot be checked with no DNA. The CDR3 spans 15 residues. Per germline, CDR1 SGHTA and CDR2 FQGNSA. CDR3 amino acids: CASGSVLAYTGELFF. The variable domain in full, completed from reference TRBV7-2 and TRBJ2-2, reads GAGVSQSPSNKVTEKGKDVELRCDPISGHTALYWYRQSLGQGLEFLIYFQGNSAPDKSGLPSDRFSAERTGGSVSTLTIQRTQQEDSAVYLCASGSVLAYTGELFFGEGSRLTVL.

The chain has TRBV20-1 and TRBJ2-1; the TCRdb call, TRBD2, lacks DNA for checking. Germline CDR1 DFQATT, CDR2 SNEGSKA (reference sequence). CDR3 size: 15 residues. CDR3 amino acids: CSAINSGGIYNEQFF.